These T cell receptor beta chains were read from a single sample in a study of shared clonotypes between healthy human individuals. TCRdb's table, derived via immunoSEQ multiplex PCR, lists solely in-frame clones and lacks some. Of millions of clones detected, 85% to 95% appear once; the ten largest clones hold more than 1.5%. The specimen sequenced was naive CD8+ T cells from PBMCs. Source of these receptors: a man aged 18 to 29 in good health. Some clones in this sample may be carry-over from other donors' samples. Each CDR3 is given with its conserved first and last residue. The D gene is left open where the match is weak. Size is stated for part of the rows, as once, few or many counts, or as a class when the clone is expanded.

j_call: TRBJ2-7
d_call: NA
clone_size: NA
v_call: TRBV6-6
cdr3_nt: TGTGCCAGCAGTTACTCGACACCAGCCTACGAGCAGTACTTC
cdr3_aa: CASSYSTPAYEQYF

j_call: TRBJ1-2
d_call: TRBD1
clone_size: NA
v_call: TRBV6-1
cdr3_nt: TGTGCCAGCAGTGTAGACAGGGGGCTAGGCTATGGCTACACCTTC
cdr3_aa: CASSVDRGLGYGYTF

j_call: TRBJ2-7
d_call: NA
clone_size: NA
v_call: TRBV28
cdr3_nt: TGTGCCAGCAGTTTTAGAAGAAGGGACGAGTACTACGAGCAGTACTTC
cdr3_aa: CASSFRRRDEYYEQYF

j_call: TRBJ1-3
d_call: TRBD1
clone_size: NA
v_call: TRBV9
cdr3_nt: TGTGCCAGCAGCGTAGACAGGGGGCTTGGAAACACCATATATTTT
cdr3_aa: CASSVDRGLGNTIYF

j_call: TRBJ1-2
d_call: NA
clone_size: NA
v_call: TRBV7-9
cdr3_nt: TGTGCCAGCAGCTCACAGTTTGAGGACTATGGCTACACCTTC
cdr3_aa: CASSSQFEDYGYTF

j_call: TRBJ1-2
d_call: NA
clone_size: NA
v_call: TRBV4-1
cdr3_nt: TGCGCCAGCAGCCCGAGACGGAAGGGTAGCTATGGCTACACCTTC
cdr3_aa: CASSPRRKGSYGYTF

j_call: TRBJ1-1
d_call: NA
clone_size: NA
v_call: TRBV7-9
cdr3_nt: TGTGCCAGCAGCTTACTGAGGAACACTGAAGCTTTCTTT
cdr3_aa: CASSLLRNTEAFF

j_call: TRBJ1-1
d_call: NA
clone_size: NA
v_call: TRBV11-2
cdr3_nt: TGTGCCAGCAGCCCCCTCCGGGGAGTCACTGAAGCTTTCTTT
cdr3_aa: CASSPLRGVTEAFF

j_call: TRBJ2-7
d_call: NA
clone_size: few
v_call: TRBV2
cdr3_nt: TGTGCCGGCTGCCCAGCCGTCGGAGTAGCCGAGCAGTACTTC
cdr3_aa: CAGCPAVGVAEQYF

j_call: TRBJ2-7
d_call: NA
clone_size: NA
v_call: TRBV7-6
cdr3_nt: TGTGCCAGCAGCAGGGAGGGGGACGAGCAGTACTTC
cdr3_aa: CASSREGDEQYF

j_call: TRBJ2-7
d_call: NA
clone_size: NA
v_call: TRBV7-2
cdr3_nt: TGTGCCAGCAGCCCCATTGGGGGAGGAAGCCACGAGCAGTACTTC
cdr3_aa: CASSPIGGGSHEQYF

j_call: TRBJ2-5
d_call: NA
clone_size: NA
v_call: TRBV7-9
cdr3_nt: TGTGCCAGCAGCTATCTGACCCAGAAACGGGCCCAAAACGAAGAGACCCAGTACTTC
cdr3_aa: CASSYLTQKRAQNEETQYF

j_call: TRBJ2-5
d_call: NA
clone_size: NA
v_call: TRBV7-9
cdr3_nt: TGTGCCAGCAGCCCCGCCCCCGAGACCCAGTACTTC
cdr3_aa: CASSPAPETQYF

j_call: TRBJ2-4
d_call: NA
clone_size: NA
v_call: TRBV4-3
cdr3_nt: TGCGCCAGCAGCCAAGGCGGGGGTGAAACAGGGGACATTCAGTACTTC
cdr3_aa: CASSQGGGETGDIQYF

j_call: TRBJ2-7
d_call: TRBD1
clone_size: NA
v_call: TRBV7-9
cdr3_nt: TGTGCCAGCAGCTTAACACTCCGCATTAAGGGGGCGCACTACGAGCAGTACTTC
cdr3_aa: CASSLTLRIKGAHYEQYF

j_call: TRBJ2-1
d_call: NA
clone_size: NA
v_call: TRBV5-1
cdr3_nt: TGCGCCAGCAGCTGGAGGCAGGGGCGGGCGGGATCGGCGCTAAATGAGCAGTTCTTC
cdr3_aa: CASSWRQGRAGSALNEQFF

j_call: TRBJ2-7
d_call: TRBD2
clone_size: NA
v_call: TRBV29-1
cdr3_nt: TGCAGCGTTCGGACTAGCGGCAGCTACGAGCAGTACTTC
cdr3_aa: CSVRTSGSYEQYF

j_call: TRBJ1-2
d_call: NA
clone_size: NA
v_call: TRBV7-2
cdr3_nt: TGTGCCAGCAGCTTCTACCACGGCCCGGTAGGCTATGGCTACACCTTC
cdr3_aa: CASSFYHGPVGYGYTF

j_call: TRBJ2-3
d_call: NA
clone_size: NA
v_call: TRBV7-2
cdr3_nt: TGTGCCAGCAGCTTTTCCCAGTGGGTTGCAGATACGCAGTATTTT
cdr3_aa: CASSFSQWVADTQYF

j_call: TRBJ2-5
d_call: NA
clone_size: NA
v_call: TRBV11-1
cdr3_nt: TGTGCCAGCAGCCCAAGTGGGATACTACAAGAGACCCAGTACTTC
cdr3_aa: CASSPSGILQETQYF

j_call: TRBJ1-3
d_call: TRBD1
clone_size: NA
v_call: TRBV2
cdr3_nt: TGTGCCAGCAGTACAGGGGCCCTCTCTGGAAACACCATATATTTT
cdr3_aa: CASSTGALSGNTIYF

j_call: TRBJ2-1
d_call: NA
clone_size: NA
v_call: TRBV9
cdr3_nt: TGTGCCAGCAGCGGGGCCGGTTATTCCTACAATGAGCAGTTCTTC
cdr3_aa: CASSGAGYSYNEQFF

j_call: TRBJ2-1
d_call: NA
clone_size: NA
v_call: TRBV11-2
cdr3_nt: TGTGCCAGCAGCCCAACGGGGGGCCCCCTTTACAATGAGCAGTTCTTC
cdr3_aa: CASSPTGGPLYNEQFF

j_call: TRBJ2-1
d_call: TRBD2
clone_size: NA
v_call: TRBV15
cdr3_nt: TGTGCCACCAGCAACGTTTTAGGACTAGCGGGACCCAATGAGCAGTTCTTC
cdr3_aa: CATSNVLGLAGPNEQFF

j_call: TRBJ1-4
d_call: NA
clone_size: NA
v_call: TRBV4-2
cdr3_nt: TGTGCCAGCAGCCAAGATAGAACGGAATATAATGAAAAACTGTTTTTT
cdr3_aa: CASSQDRTEYNEKLFF

j_call: TRBJ2-7
d_call: NA
clone_size: NA
v_call: TRBV5-5
cdr3_nt: TGTGCCAGCAGCTTGGAGACGTACTCCTACGAGCAGTACTTC
cdr3_aa: CASSLETYSYEQYF

j_call: TRBJ2-1
d_call: TRBD2
clone_size: once
v_call: TRBV7-9
cdr3_nt: TGTGCCAGCAGCTTACGACTAGCGGGAGGGCCAGAGATTCATGAGCAGTTCTTC
cdr3_aa: CASSLRLAGGPEIHEQFF

j_call: TRBJ2-2
d_call: TRBD2
clone_size: once
v_call: TRBV28
cdr3_nt: TGTGCCAGCAGTCCGACTAGCGGGAGGTATACCGGGGAGCTGTTTTTT
cdr3_aa: CASSPTSGRYTGELFF

j_call: TRBJ2-7
d_call: NA
clone_size: NA
v_call: TRBV30
cdr3_nt: TGTGCCTTCAAGGCGGAGACCGCCTACGAGCAGTACTTC
cdr3_aa: CAFKAETAYEQYF

j_call: TRBJ2-1
d_call: NA
clone_size: NA
v_call: TRBV19
cdr3_nt: TGTGCCAGTAGTATAGGAGGGGTATCCTACAATGAGCAGTTCTTC
cdr3_aa: CASSIGGVSYNEQFF

j_call: TRBJ1-2
d_call: NA
clone_size: NA
v_call: TRBV5-6
cdr3_nt: TGTGCCAGCAGCCAATTACCTGATAGGGACGGCTACACCTTC
cdr3_aa: CASSQLPDRDGYTF

j_call: TRBJ2-1
d_call: NA
clone_size: once
v_call: TRBV2
cdr3_nt: TGTGCCAGCAATGCGGGCGCCTACAATGAGCAGTTCTTC
cdr3_aa: CASNAGAYNEQFF

j_call: TRBJ2-7
d_call: TRBD1
clone_size: NA
v_call: TRBV6-1
cdr3_nt: TGTGCCAGCAGTGACGAGGACAGGGGGGACGAGCAGTACTTC
cdr3_aa: CASSDEDRGDEQYF

j_call: TRBJ2-7
d_call: NA
clone_size: NA
v_call: TRBV11-2
cdr3_nt: TGTGCCAGCAGCTTAATCCAGGGCCTTCCCTACGAGCAGTACTTC
cdr3_aa: CASSLIQGLPYEQYF

j_call: TRBJ1-2
d_call: NA
clone_size: NA
v_call: TRBV6-1
cdr3_nt: TGTGCCAGCTTTGAGGGTTTCGGAGAAAATGGCTACACCTTC
cdr3_aa: CASFEGFGENGYTF

j_call: TRBJ2-4
d_call: NA
clone_size: NA
v_call: TRBV9
cdr3_nt: TGTGCCAGCAGCGTAAGGGACCAAAACATTCAGTACTTC
cdr3_aa: CASSVRDQNIQYF

j_call: TRBJ2-1
d_call: NA
clone_size: NA
v_call: TRBV27
cdr3_nt: TGTGCCAGCAGATATACCCGGGGATCGGGGGTCAATGAGCAGTTCTTC
cdr3_aa: CASRYTRGSGVNEQFF

j_call: TRBJ1-2
d_call: TRBD1
clone_size: once
v_call: TRBV7-9
cdr3_nt: TGTGCCAGCAGCAAAACCGGGACAGCAAACTATGGCTACACCTTC
cdr3_aa: CASSKTGTANYGYTF

j_call: TRBJ1-2
d_call: TRBD1
clone_size: NA
v_call: TRBV16
cdr3_nt: TGTGCCAGCAGCCAATCGCGGGACAGCTATGGCTACACCTTC
cdr3_aa: CASSQSRDSYGYTF

j_call: TRBJ1-5
d_call: NA
clone_size: NA
v_call: TRBV10-3
cdr3_nt: TGTGCCACCGGGGCTGTGATGGGAGGAAGCAATCAGCCCCAGCATTTT
cdr3_aa: CATGAVMGGSNQPQHF